These 24 T cell receptor beta chains came from one sample sequenced in a study of blood T cell repertoires in COVID-19. Assay: immunoSEQ multiplex PCR; the TCRdb copy retains only in-frame clones and omits some. This table holds a few hundred thousand clones, about 82% found once. The sample taken for sequencing was peripheral blood. Receptor source: a woman of 80 years or more with acute or convalescent COVID-19.

The chain recombines TRBV11-3 with TRBJ2-2, with D perhaps TRBD2 (5 bases). V lost 11 bases, J lost 7 bases, and 23 bases lay in between. The CDR3 covers 15 residues. CDR1 SGHNT and CDR2 YENEEA come from the germline V gene. The CDR3 loop is CAVRALEVYGGELFF. In DNA, the CDR3 is TGTGCCGTACGGGCCCTGGAGGTATACGGCGGGGAGCTGTTTTTT. Based on the CDR3 plus reference TRBV11-3 and TRBJ2-2, the full variable domain is EAGVVQSPRYKIIEKKQPVAFWCNPISGHNTLYWYLQNLGQGPELLIRYENEEAVDDSQLPKDRFSAERLKGVDSTLKIQPAELGDSAVYLCAVRALEVYGGELFFGEGSRLTVL.

Many counts were recorded for this clone. The J gene is TRBJ1-5, the V gene TRBV29-1; weak D call: TRBD1 (5 bases). Germline loops: CDR1 SQVTM, CDR2 ANQGSEA. The CDR3 sequence is 14 residues long. V was clipped by 4 bases and J by 4 bases, with 14 bases between them. CDR3 in DNA: TGCAGCGTTGTAGCAGGCGGGGGAAATCAGCCCCAGCATTTT. Protein product: CSVVAGGGNQPQHF.

The gene calls are TRBV14 and TRBJ2-1; 13 bases are a match to TRBD2. Trimming cost V 4 bases and J 5 bases; bases outside gene matches: 5. Looked up from germline, CDR1 is SGHDN and CDR2 is FVKESK. There are 16 residues in the CDR3. The CDR3 DNA follows: TGTGCCAGCAGCCCTAGGACTAGCGGGAGAGACAATGAGCAGTTCTTC. Translated, it gives CASSPRTSGRDNEQFF.

V and J are TRBV5-6 and TRBJ2-5, with D possibly being TRBD1 (5 bases). This CDR3 is 13 amino acids long. From germline, CDR1 is SGHDT and CDR2 YYEEEE. V dropped 1 base and J dropped 5 bases, with 9 bases sitting between them. The CDR3 loop reads CASSLSRAETQYF. CDR3 sequence (DNA): TGTGCCAGCAGCTTGTCCAGGGCGGAGACCCAGTACTTC.

V is TRBV19 and J is TRBJ2-5, with D possibly matching TRBD1 (5 bases). The length of the CDR3 is 11 residues. Germline-derived CDR1 and CDR2 are LNHDA and SQIVND (reference sequence). V dropped 9 bases and J dropped 3 bases, with 8 bases sitting between them. The CDR3 here is CASDSEETQYF. The CDR3 nucleotides are TGTGCCAGCGACAGTGAAGAGACCCAGTACTTC.

This clone has just a few counts. The chain is built from TRBV6-5 and TRBJ2-5, with D hard to call. Germline CDR1 reads MNHEY; CDR2 reads SVGAGI. The length of the CDR3 is 14 residues. V was shortened by 0 bases and J by 4 bases, with 9 bases between the two germline ends. The CDR3 loop is CASSYSNGLETQYF. DNA for the CDR3: TGTGCCAGCAGTTACTCGAACGGGTTAGAGACCCAGTACTTC.

J is TRBJ1-3 and V is TRBV3-1 (or the pseudogene TRBV3-2); D is possibly TRBD1 (6 bases). V dropped 1 base and J dropped 4 bases, with 8 bases sitting between them. This CDR3 region has 14 residues. Germline assignment: CDR1 LGHDT and CDR2 YNNKEL (reference sequence). In DNA, the CDR3 is TGTGCCAGCAGCCAAGTTAGGGGGGGAAACACCATATATTTT. Protein product: CASSQVRGGNTIYF.

The CDR3 region is CASSLIDNQPQHF. The CDR3 DNA is TGTGCCAGCAGCTTAATAGACAATCAGCCCCAGCATTTT. The chain links TRBV7-2 to TRBJ1-5, with D uncertain. Germline V gene data show CDR1 as SGHTA and CDR2 as FQGNSA. This CDR3 is built from 13 residues. The V and J ends lost 2 bases and 3 bases respectively, with 5 bases between them.

V and J are TRBV18 and TRBJ1-1; 7 nucleotides align to TRBD1. Germline-derived CDR1 and CDR2 are KGHSH and LQKENI. Losses at the gene ends were 3 bases for V and 5 bases for J; bases not matched to a gene: 9. The CDR3 has 15 residues. The CDR3 DNA reads TGTGCCAGCTCACCTCCCGGGACAGATTATACTGAAGCTTTCTTT. Amino acids: CASSPPGTDYTEAFF.

The V call is TRBV21-1, the J call TRBJ2-3; the D call TRBD2 from the table was never checked on the DNA. TRBV21-1 is assigned pseudogene status. The CDR3 is 20 amino acids. CDR3 nucleotide sequence: TGTGCCAGCAGCAAAGCGGCCCCGCCAAGACTAGCGGTTAGCACAGATACGCAGTATTTT. The encoded protein is CASSKAAPPRLAVSTDTQYF.

The gene calls are TRBV15 and TRBJ1-5; 7 nucleotides agree with TRBD1. V lost 0 bases and J lost 0; bases outside the gene matches: 8. Germline V CDR1 and CDR2: LNHNV, YYDKDF (reference sequence). The CDR3 contains 18 residues. This chain's CDR3 is CATSRDRRDSYSNQPQHF. Written as DNA, the CDR3 is TGTGCCACCAGCAGAGATCGGCGGGACAGTTATAGCAATCAGCCCCAGCATTTT.

This clone was detected a few times. The J gene is TRBJ1-1, the V gene TRBV7-8, with D perhaps TRBD1 (5 bases). V was cut by 5 bases and J by 2 bases, with 9 bases left in between. The germline V gene has CDR1 SGHVS and CDR2 FQNEAQ. CDR3 size: 13 residues. The CDR3 coding sequence is TGTGCCAGCAGCCCTGACAGTAACACTGAAGCTTTCTTT. It yields the protein CASSPDSNTEAFF.

The V and J genes are TRBV30 and TRBJ1-5; maybe TRBD1 (6 bases). This CDR3 contains 16 residues. V gave up 1 base and J gave up 4 bases, with 17 bases separating them. Germline loops: CDR1 GTSNPN, CDR2 SVGIG (reference sequence). This CDR3 reads CAWSGWDTGKNQPQHF. CDR3 nucleotide sequence: TGTGCCTGGAGTGGCTGGGACACCGGGAAAAATCAGCCCCAGCATTTT.

J is TRBJ1-2 and V is TRBV7-8; 9 bases are a match to TRBD1. Germline values: CDR1 SGHVS, CDR2 FQNEAQ. The CDR3 runs to 14 residues. The trim removed 5 bases at V and 7 bases at J, leaving 8 bases unmatched. DNA for the CDR3: TGTGCCAGCAGCCCGGACAGGGGCGGTGGTGGCTACACCTTC. It codes for CASSPDRGGGGYTF.

The chain is built from TRBV3-1 (or the pseudogene TRBV3-2) and TRBJ1-4, with D maybe TRBD1 (5 bases). The CDR3 is made up of 14 amino acids. Germline V gene data show CDR1 as LGHDT and CDR2 as YNNKEL (reference sequence). V was trimmed by 1 base and J by 8 bases, leaving 11 bases between them. The CDR3 loop is CASSQAHGGEKLFF. CDR3 coding DNA: TGTGCCAGCAGCCAAGCTCACGGGGGGGAAAAACTGTTTTTT.

V gene TRBV12-3 or TRBV12-4 combines with J gene TRBJ1-6; 7 bases map to TRBD1. The CDR3 has 13 residues. Trimming at V came to 5 bases and at J to 9 bases, leaving 4 bases not matched to a gene. The CDR3 sequence is CASSPDRVSPLHF. The CDR3 nucleotides read TGTGCCAGCAGTCCTGACAGGGTTTCACCCCTCCACTTT.

V usage is TRBV18 and J usage is TRBJ1-1; D is undetermined. Trimming stripped 3 bases from V and 0 bases from J, with 8 bases between. CDR1 is KGHSH and CDR2 is LQKENI in the germline V gene. The CDR3 is made up of 14 amino acids. CDR3 protein: CASSPAPMNTEAFF. The CDR3 DNA follows: TGTGCCAGCTCACCGGCACCGATGAACACTGAAGCTTTCTTT.

The J gene is TRBJ2-3, the V gene TRBV28; D possibly corresponds to TRBD2 (6 bases). Germline-derived CDR1 and CDR2 are MDHEN and SYDVKM. The germline V and J ends were trimmed by 7 bases and 1 base, with 18 bases remaining between them. The CDR3 contains 16 residues. The CDR3 reads CASTILGGAGTDTQYF. Written as DNA, the CDR3 is TGTGCCAGCACTATTCTCGGAGGGGCGGGCACAGATACGCAGTATTTT. The variable domain in full, completed from reference TRBV28 and TRBJ2-3, reads DVKVTQSSRYLVKRTGEKVFLECVQDMDHENMFWYRQDPGLGLRLIYFSYDVKMKEKGDIPEGYSVSREKKERFSLILESASTNQTSMYLCASTILGGAGTDTQYFGPGTRLTVL.

The rearrangement links TRBV7-2 to TRBJ2-4, with 9 bases fitting TRBD1. Trimming cost V 5 bases and J 9 bases; bases outside gene matches: 17. Per the germline V gene, CDR1 is SGHTA and CDR2 is FQGNSA. This CDR3 has 17 amino acids. CDR3 residues: CASSQLGAGQGTGIQYF. In nucleotides, the CDR3 is TGTGCCAGCAGCCAACTAGGCGCGGGACAGGGAACTGGCATTCAGTACTTC.

The rearrangement links TRBV6-2 or TRBV6-3 to TRBJ2-2; D is perhaps TRBD2 (6 bases). V dropped 7 bases and J dropped 3 bases, with 18 bases sitting between them. Germline V lookup: CDR1 MNHEY, CDR2 SVGEGT. The CDR3 loop spans 16 amino acids. CDR3 sequence reads: CASTPSGRGDTGELFF. The CDR3 DNA sequence: TGTGCCAGCACCCCATCGGGGCGGGGCGACACCGGGGAGCTGTTTTTT.

The chain is built from TRBV2 and TRBJ2-2; TRBD2 agrees at 8 bases. V was clipped by 6 bases and J by 0 bases; unmatched bases: 3. Germline values: CDR1 SNHLY, CDR2 FYNNEI. The CDR3 runs 15 residues. The CDR3 region has the DNA TGTGCCAGCAGGGACGGGGGGGCGAACACCGGGGAGCTGTTTTTT. Translating gives CASRDGGANTGELFF.

The rearrangement links TRBV6-6 to TRBJ1-1; the D gene is possibly TRBD1 (6 bases). Trimming stripped 4 bases from V and 5 bases from J, with 11 bases between. The CDR3 contains 13 residues. Germline V gives CDR1 MNHNY, CDR2 SVGAGI (reference sequence). The CDR3 bases are TGTGCCAGCAGTTCTACAGGGCAAACTGAAGCTTTCTTT. Protein product: CASSSTGQTEAFF.

V is TRBV4-3 and J is TRBJ2-2, with D possibly matching TRBD2 (5 bases). The CDR3 totals 13 residues. Trimming left V 5 bases short and J 7 bases short, with 11 bases between. The germline V gene has CDR1 LGHNA and CDR2 YSLEER. This CDR3 is CASSLGRGGELFF. For the CDR3, the DNA is TGCGCCAGCAGCTTAGGACGGGGCGGGGAGCTGTTTTTT.

The chain uses TRBV15 and TRBJ1-5; unclear D gene. Trimming took 10 bases from V and 2 from J, leaving 12 bases between them. CDR1 LNHNV and CDR2 YYDKDF come from the germline V gene (reference sequence). This CDR3 contains 13 residues. The CDR3 bases are TGTGCCAGCGCTAGGAGTGGCAATCAGCCCCAGCATTTT. Encoded protein: CASARSGNQPQHF.